The 32 T cell receptor beta chains below were found in one sample sequenced in a study of beta chain features in type 1 diabetes. Study-wide results and caveats: The study found moderately but significantly shorter TCRB CDR3s in all four CD4+ subsets of Type 1 diabetes patients.

As every portion of the isolated RNA was reverse transcribed, the sequencing read expressed TCRB transcripts. Method: immunoSEQ multiplex PCR; TCRdb's copy keeps in-frame clones and lacks some. The sample lists about 650,000 clones, around 12% occurring once. For these receptors, no antigen is known. Sequencing was done on a sample of naive CD4+ T cells from blood. The source is a man under 40 with type 1 diabetes.

The V call is TRBV27, the J call TRBJ2-7; possibly TRBD1 for D (6 bases). Trimming pared 0 bases from V and 2 bases from J, leaving 8 bases between. The germline V gene has CDR1 MNHEY and CDR2 SMNVEV (reference sequence). This CDR3 has 14 amino acids. CDR3 nucleotides: TGTGCCAGCAGTTTATCCGGGACAACCTACGAGCAGTACTTC. Encoded protein: CASSLSGTTYEQYF.

The chain recombines TRBV19 with TRBJ1-5; D might be TRBD1 (5 bases). Germline V gene lookup returns CDR1 LNHDA and CDR2 SQIVND (reference sequence). Trimming removed 6 bases at V and 5 bases at J, with 11 bases between. The CDR3 is 13 amino acids. In DNA form, the CDR3 reads TGTGCCAGTAGGCGAGGGACGTATCAGCCCCAGCATTTT. It translates to CASRRGTYQPQHF.

There are a few counts of this clone. The chain employs TRBV7-3 and TRBJ1-1; 8 positions match TRBD1. Per the germline V gene, CDR1 is SGHTA and CDR2 is FQGTGA. Germline trimming cut 4 bases from V and 5 bases from J; bases unmatched to any gene: 6. The CDR3 has 14 amino acids. This CDR3 reads CASSSQGALTEAFF. In DNA, the CDR3 is TGTGCCAGCAGCTCCCAGGGGGCGCTGACTGAAGCTTTCTTT.

This clone was seen more than once but under ten times. Within the sample, other DNA sequences also encode this same CDR3. The chain uses TRBV5-1 and TRBJ2-3, with TRBD1 matching over 9 bases. This CDR3 is built from 15 residues. V gave up 4 bases and J gave up 3 bases; unmatched junction bases: 6. Germline V gene data show CDR1 as SGHRS and CDR2 as YFSETQ. Here the CDR3 DNA reads TGCGCCAGCAGCCTAGGACAGGGGAGGACAGATACGCAGTATTTT. Protein: CASSLGQGRTDTQYF. The whole variable domain, filled in from reference TRBV5-1 and TRBJ2-3, reads KAGVTQTPRYLIKTRGQQVTLSCSPISGHRSVSWYQQTPGQGLQFLFEYFSETQRNKGNFPGRFSGRQFSNSRSEMNVSTLELGDSALYLCASSLGQGRTDTQYFGPGTRLTVL.

This clone was seen a few times. This chain links TRBV2 with TRBJ1-6, with D tentatively TRBD1 (6 bases). This CDR3 is built from 13 residues. Germline-derived CDR1 and CDR2 are SNHLY and FYNNEI. Trimming took off 3 bases at V and 9 bases at J, with 9 bases between the two ends. The CDR3 nucleotides are TGTGCCAGCAGTGAGACAGGTAGTTCACCCCTCCACTTT. Its translation is CASSETGSSPLHF.

This clone was seen a few times. The chain links TRBV6-5 to TRBJ2-4, with D hard to call. Trimming stripped 0 bases from V and 8 bases from J, with 11 bases between. The length of the CDR3 is 14 residues. Germline lookup yields CDR1 MNHEY and CDR2 SVGAGI. CDR3 sequence (DNA): TGTGCCAGCAGTTACTCAACCGGACGCTACATTCAGTACTTC. Translation gives CASSYSTGRYIQYF.

The V call is TRBV4-3, the J call TRBJ2-3; D perhaps matches TRBD2 (6 bases). Trimming stripped 0 bases from V and 10 bases from J, with 14 bases between. This CDR3 comprises 14 residues. Per germline, CDR1 LGHNA and CDR2 YSLEER. CDR3 protein: CASSQDFRTTAQYF. The CDR3 nucleotides are TGCGCCAGCAGCCAAGACTTTAGGACTACGGCGCAGTATTTT.

CDR3 region: CASSPRTSGGPGEQFF. The CDR3 DNA reads as TGTGCCAGCTCACCTCGGACTAGCGGGGGACCCGGTGAGCAGTTCTTC. This chain joins TRBV18 and TRBJ2-1, with TRBD2 matching 13 bases. The V segment lost 3 bases and the J segment 9 bases; nucleotides outside the gene matches: 8. The CDR3 is 16 residues long. Looked up from germline, CDR1 is KGHSH and CDR2 is LQKENI.

The chain carries TRBV30 and TRBJ1-2, with 9 bases identical to TRBD1. Germline assignment: CDR1 GTSNPN and CDR2 SVGIG (reference sequence). The CDR3 is made up of 15 amino acids. V lost 5 bases to trimming and J lost 1 base; unmatched junction nucleotides: 8. The CDR3 bases are TGTGCCTGGGCTCGGGACAGGGCCTTTAACTATGGCTACACCTTC. Amino acids: CAWARDRAFNYGYTF.

The V call is TRBV19, the J call TRBJ2-7; possibly TRBD1 or TRBD2 for D (6 bases each). CDR3 length: 13 amino acids. The V and J ends lost 4 bases and 6 bases respectively, with 13 bases between them. Germline V gives CDR1 LNHDA, CDR2 SQIVND (reference sequence). CDR3 protein: CASSTLQGGEQYF. The CDR3 DNA is TGTGCCAGTAGTACCCTACAGGGAGGCGAGCAGTACTTC.

The chain employs TRBV9 and TRBJ2-7; 9 nucleotides agree with TRBD1. The V segment lost 3 bases and the J segment 2 bases; nucleotides outside the gene matches: 6. Germline V gene data show CDR1 as SGDLS and CDR2 as YYNGEE. The CDR3 has 15 residues. The CDR3 here is CASSAGTGLAYEQYF. In nucleotides, the CDR3 is TGTGCCAGCAGCGCCGGGACAGGGCTAGCCTACGAGCAGTACTTC.

This clone has just a few counts. The CDR3 loop is CASSQTVGSTEAFF. In nucleotides, the CDR3 is TGTGCCAGCAGCCAAACAGTGGGATCCACTGAAGCTTTCTTT. The V gene is TRBV9, the J gene TRBJ1-1; D uncertain. The CDR3 totals 14 residues. Looked up from germline, CDR1 is SGDLS and CDR2 is YYNGEE. V lost 4 bases and J 4 bases, leaving 14 bases between the germline ends.

The chain is built from TRBV28 and TRBJ1-2, with D tentatively TRBD1 (5 bases). The CDR3 totals 14 residues. V was pared by 4 bases and J by 3 bases, with 12 bases between. Germline V gene data show CDR1 as MDHEN and CDR2 as SYDVKM. CDR3 loop: CASSSPQGDYGYTF. CDR3 nucleotides: TGTGCCAGCAGTTCCCCCCAGGGCGACTATGGCTACACCTTC.

This clone was counted between two and nine times. V and J are TRBV30 and TRBJ1-2; D is ambiguous. The V gene lost 2 bases and the J gene lost 7 bases, with 14 bases spanning the gap. This CDR3 has 13 residues. Germline CDR1 reads GTSNPN; CDR2 reads SVGIG (reference sequence). In DNA form, the CDR3 reads TGTGCCTGGAGTAGTGAGGGTTTGAGTGGCTACACCTTC. This encodes CAWSSEGLSGYTF.

This clone was observed a handful of times. The chain couples TRBV19 to TRBJ1-2, with a weak D call TRBD1 (5 bases). The V end lost 7 bases, the J end lost 8 bases, and 14 bases lay between the germline ends. The germline V gene encodes CDR1 LNHDA and CDR2 SQIVND (reference sequence). The CDR3 is 12 amino acids. This CDR3 is CASTQQGGGYTF. CDR3 nucleotides: TGTGCCAGTACGCAGCAGGGCGGCGGCTACACCTTC.

V and J are TRBV7-3 and TRBJ1-1; D ambiguous. Germline loops: CDR1 SGHTA, CDR2 FQGTGA. Trimming took off 5 bases at V and 4 bases at J, with 11 bases between the two ends. This CDR3 spans 13 amino acids. The CDR3 DNA reads TGTGCCAGCAGCCGCGCACGGACCACTGAAGCTTTCTTT. Protein sequence: CASSRARTTEAFF.

This clone was counted between two and nine times. This rearrangement joins TRBV19 to TRBJ1-1; 9 nucleotides agree with TRBD1. V was clipped by 6 bases and J by 10 bases; unmatched bases: 15. Germline loops: CDR1 LNHDA, CDR2 SQIVND (reference sequence). The CDR3 sequence is 15 residues long. The CDR3 protein is CASSEGPWTGEVAFF. CDR3 nucleotides: TGTGCCAGTAGCGAGGGGCCCTGGACAGGGGAGGTAGCTTTCTTT.

The CDR3 protein is CSVEFGGRVKGKLFF. For the CDR3, the DNA is TGCAGCGTTGAATTCGGTGGCAGGGTCAAGGGAAAACTGTTTTTT. The chain has TRBV29-1 and TRBJ1-4, with D possibly being TRBD1 (5 bases). The ends were cut back, 2 bases at V and 10 bases at J, with 20 bases in the middle. Germline lookup yields CDR1 SQVTM and CDR2 ANQGSEA. CDR3 length equals 15 residues. Based on the CDR3 plus reference TRBV29-1 and TRBJ1-4, the full variable domain is SAVISQKPSRDICQRGTSLTIQCQVDSQVTMMFWYRQQPGQSLTLIATANQGSEATYESGFVIDKFPISRPNLTFSTLTVSNMSPEDSSIYLCSVEFGGRVKGKLFFGSGTQLSVL.

This clone has a handful of counts. This chain uses TRBV7-9 with TRBJ2-5; D perhaps matches TRBD2 (5 bases). The V end lost 5 bases, the J end lost 7 bases, and 5 bases lay between the germline ends. The CDR3 consists of 10 residues. Germline CDR1 and CDR2: SEHNR and FQNEAQ (reference sequence). The CDR3 region has the DNA TGTGCCAGCAGCGAGGGGACCCAGTACTTC. Amino acid sequence: CASSEGTQYF.

This clone was seen only a few times. The chain links TRBV9 to TRBJ2-1; 9 bases map to TRBD1. Unmatched junction bases numbered 11, after V lost 7 bases and J lost 9 bases. Germline V lookup: CDR1 SGDLS, CDR2 YYNGEE. CDR3 length equals 14 residues. The CDR3 DNA follows: TGTGCCAGCGGGGGGACAGGGTCAAATATTGAGCAGTTCTTC. Its translation is CASGGTGSNIEQFF.

This clone was observed a few times. Other DNA sequences of this sample code for an identical CDR3. The chain employs TRBV5-1 and TRBJ1-5; D not certain. This CDR3 spans 15 amino acids. Per the germline V gene, CDR1 is SGHRS and CDR2 is YFSETQ. Deletions cut 0 bases from V and 1 base from J, with 8 bases between. The CDR3 bases are TGCGCCAGCAGCTTGGAGGGAGCGAGCAATCAGCCCCAGCATTTT. It translates to CASSLEGASNQPQHF.

V usage is TRBV7-2 and J usage is TRBJ2-7; 7 nucleotides match TRBD2. Germline assignment: CDR1 SGHTA and CDR2 FQGNSA. The CDR3 extends over 14 amino acids. The V segment lost 3 bases and the J segment 2 bases; nucleotides outside the gene matches: 4. CDR3 coding DNA: TGTGCCAGCAGCTTGTGGCGGGAGCCCTACGAGCAGTACTTC. The encoded protein is CASSLWREPYEQYF.

This clone has a handful of counts. The V gene is TRBV5-1, the J gene TRBJ2-5; TRBD1 is a possible D gene (6 bases). V was pared by 7 bases and J by 0 bases, with 10 bases between. This CDR3 has 13 residues. In germline, CDR1 is SGHRS, CDR2 YFSETQ. CDR3: CASHGQYQETQYF. CDR3 sequence (DNA): TGCGCCAGCCACGGACAGTACCAAGAGACCCAGTACTTC.

This clone has just a few counts. This chain uses TRBV4-3 with TRBJ1-5; D is unclear. CDR3 size: 14 residues. CDR1 LGHNA and CDR2 YSLEER come from the germline V gene. Trimming removed 3 bases from V and 4 bases from J, with 10 bases in between. The CDR3 reads CASSQSTVNQPQHF. The CDR3 DNA sequence: TGCGCCAGCAGCCAGAGTACGGTGAATCAGCCCCAGCATTTT.

The DNA of the CDR3 is TGTGCCAGCAGCGTGACAGGGGGCGAGAATCAGCCCCAGCATTTT. Encoded protein: CASSVTGGENQPQHF. V and J are TRBV9 and TRBJ1-5; 10 bases match TRBD1. The CDR3 sequence is 15 residues long. The ends lost 2 bases at V and 4 bases at J; junction bases unmatched: 3. Germline V gives CDR1 SGDLS, CDR2 YYNGEE.

This clone was picked up one time. This chain uses TRBV7-2 with TRBJ2-7, with a tentative D call TRBD2 (5 bases). Deletions cut 5 bases from V and 3 bases from J, with 11 bases between. There are 13 residues in the CDR3. Germline CDR1 reads SGHTA; CDR2 reads FQGNSA. CDR3 DNA: TGTGCCAGCAGCCCAGCGGCGGGCTACGAGCAGTACTTC. Residues: CASSPAAGYEQYF. The full variable domain, rest sourced from reference TRBV7-2 and TRBJ2-7, is GAGVSQSPSNKVTEKGKDVELRCDPISGHTALYWYRQSLGQGLEFLIYFQGNSAPDKSGLPSDRFSAERTGGSVSTLTIQRTQQEDSAVYLCASSPAAGYEQYFGPGTRLTVT.

This chain's CDR3 is CASSLRTGRKETQYF. The CDR3 nucleotides read TGTGCCAGCAGTCTCCGGACAGGTCGCAAGGAGACCCAGTACTTC. This sequence joins TRBV2 and TRBJ2-5; 7 bases are shared with TRBD1. V dropped 5 bases and J dropped 5; count of bases not matched to a gene: 11. The germline gives CDR1 SNHLY, CDR2 FYNNEI. This CDR3 spans 15 amino acids.

This CDR3 reads CASSVRDRGTDTQYF. CDR3 DNA sequence: TGTGCCAGCAGCGTCCGGGACAGGGGTACAGATACGCAGTATTTT. The chain employs TRBV7-2 and TRBJ2-3; TRBD1 aligns across 10 bases. The germline CDR1 and CDR2 sequences are SGHTA and FQGNSA. The CDR3 totals 15 residues. With V trimmed by 5 bases and J by 3 bases, 5 bases remained unmatched. The whole variable domain, filled in from reference TRBV7-2 and TRBJ2-3, reads GAGVSQSPSNKVTEKGKDVELRCDPISGHTALYWYRQSLGQGLEFLIYFQGNSAPDKSGLPSDRFSAERTGGSVSTLTIQRTQQEDSAVYLCASSVRDRGTDTQYFGPGTRLTVL.

This clone has a handful of counts. The CDR3: CASSSPGGRETQYF. CDR3 DNA sequence: TGCGCCAGCAGCTCCCCGGGGGGCAGGGAGACCCAGTACTTC. This chain links TRBV5-1 with TRBJ2-5; tentatively, D is TRBD2 (7 bases). The CDR3 loop spans 14 amino acids. V was clipped by 3 bases and J by 5 bases, with 14 bases between them. CDR1 is SGHRS, CDR2 YFSETQ, per germline.

This clone was detected a few times. In nucleotides, the CDR3 is TGCGCCAGCAGTTCGGACAGGCTGTGGGATGAGCAGTTCTTC. Encoded protein: CASSSDRLWDEQFF. The chain employs TRBV5-1 and TRBJ2-1, with 7 bases lining up with TRBD1. Germline CDR1 SGHRS, CDR2 YFSETQ. With V trimmed by 5 bases and J by 8 bases, 10 bases remained unmatched. The CDR3 extends over 14 amino acids.

The chain uses TRBV9 and TRBJ1-2, with D possibly TRBD1 on 5 matching bases. This CDR3 is 15 amino acids long. Germline values: CDR1 SGDLS, CDR2 YYNGEE. V was pared by 0 bases and J by 8 bases, with 17 bases between. The CDR3 DNA sequence: TGTGCCAGCAGCGTAGCTCGGGCAGGGACGGAGGGCTACACCTTC. This gives the protein CASSVARAGTEGYTF.

This clone was detected only a few times. The rearrangement uses TRBV6-6 and TRBJ2-1; 11 nucleotides line up with TRBD2. CDR1 is MNHNY and CDR2 is SVGAGI in the germline V gene (reference sequence). The CDR3 contains 15 residues. V was pared by 5 bases and J by 4 bases, with 4 bases of the junction left unmatched. In DNA, the CDR3 is TGTGCCAGCAGTCTCACTAGCGGGGGTTACAATGAGCAGTTCTTC. Encoded protein: CASSLTSGGYNEQFF.